The entry below gives a single T cell receptor beta chain sequence along with its context. The data belong to a study of blood T cell repertoires in COVID-19. TCRdb's copy holds only in-frame clones and misses some; the assay was immunoSEQ multiplex PCR. The sample has 300,000 to 350,000 clones; about 87% are singletons. This study enrolled people aged roughly 18 to 90 from roughly 24 US geographic areas. Self-reported history from a screening survey and questionnaire set each donor's cohort. Each recovered donor of Cohort 3 presented with two negative PCRs, clearance, or symptom resolution. CDR1 is MGHRA and CDR2 is YSYEKL in the germline V gene. The CDR3 covers 18 residues. V was clipped by 3 bases and J by 1 base; unmatched bases: 6.

What was sequenced was PBMCs or T cells enriched from blood (not recorded which). The receptor was derived from a woman younger than 30 who had recovered from COVID-19. V and J are TRBV4-1 and TRBJ2-3, with 14 positions matching TRBD2. In DNA, the CDR3 is TGCGCCAGCAGCCACGAACCGGGACTAGCGGGGGGCACAGATACGCAGTATTTT. Its translation is CASSHEPGLAGGTDTQYF.